The rows below give T cell receptor beta chains drawn from one sample of a study of human T cells and chemical hapten exposure. MiXCR was run by TCRdb on the RACE reads, yielding one entry per CDR3 protein. The repertoire holds approximately 82,000 distinct CDR3 sequences, with about 11% as singletons. Source: whole blood, taken in connection with sensitization to the hapten diphenylcyclopropenone (DPC). The receptors were sampled from a man aged 40-49 years with alopecia areata. Some clones in this sample may be carry-over from other donors' samples. Each CDR3 is given with its conserved first and last residue.

V gene,J gene,CDR3 protein
TRBV27,TRBJ2-7,CASRSEQGVPYEQYF
TRBV14,TRBJ2-3,CASSPRTRTDTQYF
TRBV3-1,TRBJ2-3,CASSPTHPTDTQYF
TRBV24-1,TRBJ2-3,CATGLAGPTDTQYF
TRBV6-6,TRBJ2-6,CASSLGGIGNVLTF
TRBV12-3/TRBV12-4,TRBJ1-1,CASSKGAVTEAFF
TRBV10-2,TRBJ2-3,CASRGTDTQYF
TRBV6-2/TRBV6-3,TRBJ2-7,CASSLGTEEQYF
TRBV10-3,TRBJ2-3,CAIRGQGGTDTQYF
TRBV5-1,TRBJ2-5,CASSSGQGQETQYF
TRBV20-1,TRBJ2-1,CSANLWLAGDEQFF
TRBV27,TRBJ2-3,CAVAVGPGVGGDTQYF
TRBV20-1,TRBJ2-7,CSAYDPSTSYEQYF
TRBV7-9,TRBJ1-4,CASSPRWGEKLFF
TRBV19,TRBJ2-1,CASSMDLAGVQSEQFF
TRBV7-9,TRBJ1-6,CAGRLSNSPLHF
TRBV20-1,TRBJ2-1,CSARVPGRSPEQFF
TRBV7-9,TRBJ1-5,CASSPPEGGNQPQHF
TRBV24-1,TRBJ2-3,CATSLGLAGKVDTQYF
TRBV4-2,TRBJ2-7,CASSQGANPGDSYEQYF
TRBV19,TRBJ2-2,CASSSEAGELFF
TRBV6-1,TRBJ2-3,CASSEVVGTGGKDTQYF
TRBV6-5,TRBJ1-2,CASSYSLGVANYGYTF
TRBV6-5,TRBJ1-2,CASSYYSGNYGYTF
TRBV6-1,TRBJ2-1,CASSESGVRNEQFF
TRBV28,TRBJ1-2,CASSLGSAYGDTF
TRBV20-1,TRBJ2-2,CSAQDDRVTGELFF
TRBV25-1,TRBJ2-5,CASSETTGRGETQYF
TRBV7-9,TRBJ2-5,CASSRPGLAGETQYF
TRBV7-2,TRBJ1-1,CASSLNRGRISEAFF
TRBV10-3,TRBJ1-4,CAISEIGTTFVDEKLFF
TRBV4-3,TRBJ2-3,CASSQDGAGTASSGKWNTQYF
TRBV7-9,TRBJ2-5,CASSLSGTRETQYF
TRBV12-3/TRBV12-4,TRBJ2-2,CASTSRFEFKAGELFF
TRBV28,TRBJ2-7,CASSSAGGPGEQYF
TRBV5-4,TRBJ1-2,CASSLQGNYGYTF